This TCR beta chain was captured in a study of T cells after yellow fever vaccination. Overall study: Each low-cell-number fraction was prepared by means of SMART-Seq v4 Ultra Low Input. Whole-study findings and limits: Abundant clonotypes from the bulk population could get into FACS-sorted repertoires as contaminants. Relatively few clonotypes were ones that appeared in both CD4 and CD8 compartments.

Germline V CDR1 and CDR2: KGHSH, LQKENI. Trimming shortened V by 6 bases and J by 8 bases, and 12 bases separated the two germline ends. The CDR3 sequence is 12 residues long. Researchers made TCR cDNA using 5'RACE template switching, and this step added a universal primer site and UMIs. TCRdb fed the 5' RACE reads into MiXCR, producing one record per CDR3 protein. The table has some 100,000 distinct CDR3 sequences, 7.2% seen once. This clonotype was observed many times. Its antigen remains unidentified. The material sequenced was CD4+ T cells sorted from PBMCs, taken more than 40 days after the first yellow fever vaccination. This rearrangement joins TRBV18 to TRBJ2-3; no reliable D call. The sequence derives from a man between 18 and 29 years old who received the YFV17D yellow fever vaccine. The CDR3 is CASSLQLGTQYF. CDR3 sequence (DNA): TGTGCCAGCTCTCTACAGCTTGGTACGCAGTATTTT.